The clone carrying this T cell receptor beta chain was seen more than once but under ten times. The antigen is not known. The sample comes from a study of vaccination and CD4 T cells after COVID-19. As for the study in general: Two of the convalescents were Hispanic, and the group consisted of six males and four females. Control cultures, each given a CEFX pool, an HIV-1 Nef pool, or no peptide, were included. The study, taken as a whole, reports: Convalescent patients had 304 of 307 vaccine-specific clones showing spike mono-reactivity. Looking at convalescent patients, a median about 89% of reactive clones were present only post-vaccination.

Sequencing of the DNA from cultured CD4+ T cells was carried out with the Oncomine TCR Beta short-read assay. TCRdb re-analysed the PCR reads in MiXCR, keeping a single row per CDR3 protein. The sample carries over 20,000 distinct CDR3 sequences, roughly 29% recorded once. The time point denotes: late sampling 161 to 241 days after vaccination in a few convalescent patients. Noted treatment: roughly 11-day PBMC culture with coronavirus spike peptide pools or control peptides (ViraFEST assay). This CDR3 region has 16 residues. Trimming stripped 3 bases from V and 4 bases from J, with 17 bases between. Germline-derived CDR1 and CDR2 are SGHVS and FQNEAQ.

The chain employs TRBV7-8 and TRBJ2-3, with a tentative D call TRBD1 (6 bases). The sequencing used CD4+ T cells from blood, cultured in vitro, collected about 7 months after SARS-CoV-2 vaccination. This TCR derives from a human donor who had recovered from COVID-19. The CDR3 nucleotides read TGTGCCAGCAGCTTTCTCGGGACACTTGGACCAGATACGCAGTATTTT. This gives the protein CASSFLGTLGPDTQYF. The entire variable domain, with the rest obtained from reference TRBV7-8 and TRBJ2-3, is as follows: GAGVSQSPRYKVAKRGQDVALRCDPISGHVSLFWYQQALGQGPEFLTYFQNEAQLDKSGLPSDRFFAERPEGSVSTLKIQRTQQEDSAVYLCASSFLGTLGPDTQYFGPGTRLTVL.